This T cell receptor beta chain appears in the sequencing data of a study of blood T cells in healthy people across ages. With a J-beta primer mix and a sample-barcoded 5' primer, a second PCR ran about 6 to 11 cycles. TCRdb used MiXCR to reprocess the 5' RACE reads, holding one entry per CDR3 protein. This sample has fewer than 700,000 distinct CDR3 sequences, with roughly two fifths found just once. This sequence was found in an elderly man in good health. Material for sequencing was blood.

The CDR3 DNA follows: TGTGCCAGCAGTTTAATTCTTGACAGATCAAACACCGGGGAGCTGTTTTTT. Protein product: CASSLILDRSNTGELFF. The rearrangement uses TRBV12-3 or TRBV12-4 and TRBJ2-2; a weak D match, TRBD1 (5 bases). The germline V and J ends were trimmed by 2 bases and 2 bases, with 15 bases remaining between them. The CDR3 extends over 17 amino acids.